The present T cell receptor beta chain was sequenced within a study of CD8 T cells in Susac syndrome. Overall study findings and caveats: TCR sequencing and HLA analysis covered a relatively small number of individuals.

Concerning this clonotype itself: Its cognate antigen is unknown.

cDNA came from roughly 0.47 to 1 ug RNA primed by random hexamers. An immunoSEQ multiplex PCR amplified TCR beta CDR3 over 54 Vbeta and 13 Jbeta. TCRdb recomputed calls from the immunoSEQ multiplex PCR reads with MiXCR, one row per CDR3 protein. The profile shows 120,000 to 150,000 distinct CDR3 sequences, roughly 94% of them singletons. The sequence derives from a human donor in good health. Input material: CD4+ T cells from PBMCs.

The CDR3 here is CSASKGRGYEQYF. In DNA, the CDR3 is TGCAGTGCTAGTAAGGGGAGAGGGTACGAGCAGTACTTC. This chain uses TRBV20-1 with TRBJ2-7; possibly TRBD1 or TRBD2 for D (5 bases each). Germline V gene sequence: CDR1 DFQATT, CDR2 SNEGSKA (reference sequence). The V end lost 3 bases, the J end lost 4 bases, and 13 bases lay between the germline ends. The CDR3 has 13 residues.